This T cell receptor beta chain was obtained from a study of blood T cells in healthy people across ages (dated by TCRdb to between 2015 and 2017). Broadly, across the study: Template switching captured roughly one uniquely barcoded TCR beta cDNA molecule per two T cells in model experiments. For two donors (one aged 18 to 30 and one aged 80 or older), the study analyzed two additional independent replicas of 1 million unique cDNA reads from the same blood draw. Donors were grouped into four age groups: young (average roughly 16 years), middle-aged (39), aged (over 55) and long-lived (just over 80). Donors of different ages were randomly distributed across sequencing lanes to avoid experimental bias. Using deep sequencing normalized with unique cDNA molecular identifiers, the study measured how TCR beta repertoire diversity changes with age.

What the study reported, not specific to this receptor: Since profiling was done on bulk unsorted PBMCs, naive and antigen-experienced compartments could not be conclusively compared. Estimates of total diversity from one million sequenced T cells were regarded as lower bounds and underestimates. Compared with the aged group, the long-lived group had more naive CD4+ T cells, fewer expanded clones and increased TCR diversity, suggesting age selection. Because the CMV infection status of the donors was unknown, age-related changes in expanded clonotypes may potentially have been confounded. As age increased, observed TCR beta diversity per million T cells dropped in a roughly linear way, and a significant reduction was already evident by age about 40. The percentage of naive T cells measured by flow cytometry correlated strongly with observed TCR beta diversity.

Points on this clonotype: Its antigen is unknown. Its ends do not fully match the called genes, so a read error is possible.

Systemically healthy Caucasian individuals from Russia, around 38 in total and aged about 6 to 100 years, were included as donors. Approximately 10 milliliters of peripheral blood were collected from each donor into EDTA-treated Vacutainer tubes. PBMCs were isolated by Ficoll-Paque density-gradient centrifugation, with at least 6 million obtained per sample. Total RNA was extracted from PBMCs with Trizol reagent, with at least 6 micrograms obtained per sample. For every donor, an aliquot of PBMCs went through flow cytometry to measure the percentages of naive CD45RAhigh/CD27high T cells. Libraries were prepared through 5' RACE. Sequencing was carried out with an Illumina HiSeq 2500. The second PCR ran for about 7 to 11 cycles and used a J-beta primer mix along with a sample-barcoded 5' primer. A template-switch 5' adaptor carrying 12 random nucleotides introduced a unique molecular identifier onto each TCR beta cDNA molecule. At least 2.5 million CDR3-containing paired-end reads were obtained from each sample. First-strand cDNA was synthesized from all RNA with the Mint cDNA synthesis kit, primed by a TRBC-specific oligonucleotide. Following uracil-DNA glycosylase treatment, all cDNA underwent a first 18-cycle PCR with the universal primers M1SS and BC2_uni_R. The source study handled its data this way. For normalization, 1 million high-quality reads, each with a distinct molecular identifier, were randomly selected from each sample. Instead of being binned into consensus sequences, reads that shared molecular identifiers were thrown out. MiTCR, with a Q25 quality threshold and the strictest error-elimination algorithm, was used for CDR3 identification, clonotype clustering and error correction. Lower-bound total TCR beta diversity was estimated with a nonparametric unseen species model using Euler transformation. TCRdb reprocessing: public reads trimmed at Q25 with fastp, clones called with MiXCR, in-frame beta chains kept. Here each entry gathers all rows of one CDR3 protein and keeps the most common genes and DNA. These V and J calls rely on TCRdb rather than the paper's analysis. The sample yields hundreds of thousands of distinct CDR3 sequences; around a fifth were counted once. In total, the top ten clones hold 3% to 4.5% of the sample.

The CDR3 has 11 amino acids, counting the end cysteine and phenylalanine. Only the CDR3 DNA stays, 33 bases, in frame from base 1. CDR1 and CDR2 were assigned from the germline V gene as MGHDK and SYGVNS. The sequence was collected from a man between 65 and 85 years old in good health. The sequenced sample consisted of blood. In this chain, TRBV25-1 is recombined with TRBJ2-5; the D gene cannot be resolved reliably. The CDR3 sequence is CASSESKTQHF. Read as DNA, the sequence is TGTGCCAGCAGTGAATCAAAGACCCAGCACTTC.